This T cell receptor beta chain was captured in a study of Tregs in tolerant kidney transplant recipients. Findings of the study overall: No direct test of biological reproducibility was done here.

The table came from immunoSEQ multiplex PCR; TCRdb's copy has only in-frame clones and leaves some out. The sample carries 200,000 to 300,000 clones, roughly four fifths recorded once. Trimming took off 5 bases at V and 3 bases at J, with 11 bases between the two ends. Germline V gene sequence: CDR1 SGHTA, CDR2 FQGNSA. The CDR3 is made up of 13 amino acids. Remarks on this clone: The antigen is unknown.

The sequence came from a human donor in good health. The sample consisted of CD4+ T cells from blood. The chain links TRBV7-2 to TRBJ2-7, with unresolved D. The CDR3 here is CASSITPVYEQYF. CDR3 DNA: TGTGCCAGCAGCATAACACCAGTCTACGAGCAGTACTTC.